The clone carrying this TCR beta chain has a count of ten or more. This sample stems from a study of response to subunit inactivated influenza vaccine. The ends were cut back, 1 base at V and 6 bases at J, with 7 bases in the middle. There are 13 residues in the CDR3. Germline V gives CDR1 SGHTA, CDR2 FQGNSA. TCRdb reprocessed the RT-PCR reads via MiXCR and lists one record per CDR3 protein. Of hundreds of thousands of distinct CDR3 sequences listed, approximately 18% were seen once; the top ten hold roughly 10%. The chain links TRBV7-2 to TRBJ1-5; D is undetermined. This TCR derives from a man aged 50 to 59 who received an inactivated influenza vaccine. Here the sequenced sample was PBMCs from blood, taken roughly 5 days after vaccination. The CDR3 sequence: CASSLDDRQPQHF. In DNA form, the CDR3 reads TGTGCCAGCAGCTTAGACGATCGTCAGCCCCAGCATTTT.